This TCR beta chain comes out of a study of cytotoxic CD8 clonotypes in ibrutinib-treated CLL. General study points: On treatment, the uncommon public clonotypes contracted or remained stable. The study found clonality rose at ibrutinib response, then fell toward baseline at progression.

PBMCs were cryopreserved, and 1.5 to 2.5 micrograms of genomic DNA from them went into TCR beta libraries. To note about this clone: No antigen is known for it.

Trimming stripped 0 bases from V and 7 bases from J, with 10 bases between. The CDR3 is made up of 14 amino acids. Germline-derived CDR1 and CDR2 are MGHRA and YSYEKL. Deep sequencing aimed at 1 in 200,000 to 1 in 1 million T cells' resolution. Repertoires were generated with immunoSEQ multiplex PCR, while TCRdb's copy carries only in-frame clones and drops some. The table has 300,000 to 350,000 clones, 80% seen once. The sequences come from PBMCs, collected before ibrutinib treatment. The V call is TRBV4-1, the J call TRBJ1-5; D is perhaps TRBD1 (5 bases). The receptor was isolated from a human donor with chronic lymphocytic leukemia. The CDR3 here is CASSQDLRGQPQHF. The CDR3 bases are TGCGCCAGCAGCCAAGATCTGAGGGGACAGCCCCAGCATTTT.